This record concerns one T cell receptor beta chain sequence. Its antigen remains unknown. The junction and the germline gene differ at one end; a read error may be behind it. Germline CDR1 and CDR2: SGHRS and YFSETQ. The CDR3 has 15 amino acids. These data belong to a study of T cell responses to AZD1222 COVID-19 vaccine. Study at large: Second-dose timings of about 4 or about 12 weeks were pooled.

Notes on the study in general: Increases in Spike-specific TCR breadth and depth were seen after two AZD1222 doses. Baseline seropositivity characterized only six AZD1222 recipients. Clonal diversity may have been underestimated in mostly white British donors.

Generated by immunoSEQ multiplex PCR, the TCRdb table keeps only in-frame clones and is missing some. Here the sample spans around 130,000 clones, roughly 88% being singletons. The starting material was peripheral blood, obtained on day 0 of AZD1222 vaccination. The chain recombines TRBV5-1 with TRBJ2-1; 10 nucleotides agree with TRBD2. The sequence was collected from an adult in good health. This chain's CDR3 is CASSFEGLAGDWRLF. CDR3 DNA: TGCGCCAGCAGCTTTGAAGGGCTAGCGGGAGATTGGCGGCTCTTC. Supplemented by reference TRBV5-1 and TRBJ2-1, the full variable domain reads KAGVTQTPRYLIKTRGQQVTLSCSPISGHRSVSWYQQTPGQGLQFLFEYFSETQRNKGNFPGRFSGRQFSNSRSEMNVSTLELGDSALYLCASSFEGLAGDWRLFGPGTRLTVL.